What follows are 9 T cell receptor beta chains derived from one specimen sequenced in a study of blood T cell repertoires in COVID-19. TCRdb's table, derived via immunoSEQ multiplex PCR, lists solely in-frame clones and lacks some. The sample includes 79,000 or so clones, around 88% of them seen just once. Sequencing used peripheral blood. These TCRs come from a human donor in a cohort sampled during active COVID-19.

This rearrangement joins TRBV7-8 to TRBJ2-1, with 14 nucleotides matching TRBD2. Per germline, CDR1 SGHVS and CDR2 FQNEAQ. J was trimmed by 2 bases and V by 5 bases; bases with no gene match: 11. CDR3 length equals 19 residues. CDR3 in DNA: TGTGCCAGCAGCCTCGTCCCGGGACTAGCGGGAGACCCCTACAATGAGCAGTTCTTC. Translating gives CASSLVPGLAGDPYNEQFF.

The CDR3 coding sequence is TGTGCCAGCAGCTTGGACGGGAGCTCCTACGAGCAGTACTTC. Amino acids: CASSLDGSSYEQYF. The V gene is TRBV5-4, the J gene TRBJ2-7, with D perhaps matching TRBD2 (6 bases). The ends were cut back, 0 bases at V and 0 bases at J, with 7 bases in the middle. This CDR3 has 14 amino acids. Germline V CDR1 and CDR2: SGHNT, YYREEE (reference sequence).

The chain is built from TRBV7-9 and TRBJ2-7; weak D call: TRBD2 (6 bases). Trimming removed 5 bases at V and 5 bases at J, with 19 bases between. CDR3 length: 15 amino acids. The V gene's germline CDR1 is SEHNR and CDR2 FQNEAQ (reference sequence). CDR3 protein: CASSPSMGSGNEQYF. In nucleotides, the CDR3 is TGTGCCAGCAGCCCCTCGATGGGTAGCGGCAACGAGCAGTACTTC. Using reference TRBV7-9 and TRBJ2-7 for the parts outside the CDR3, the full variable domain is DTGVSQNPRHKITKRGQNVTFRCDPISEHNRLYWYRQTLGQGPEFLTYFQNEAQLEKSRLLSDRFSAERPKGSFSTLEIQRTEQGDSAMYLCASSPSMGSGNEQYFGPGTRLTVT.

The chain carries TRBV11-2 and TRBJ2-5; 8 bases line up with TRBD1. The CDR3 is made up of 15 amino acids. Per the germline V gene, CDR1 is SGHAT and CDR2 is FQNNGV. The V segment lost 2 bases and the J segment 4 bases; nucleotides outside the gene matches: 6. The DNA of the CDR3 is TGTGCCAGCAGCTTATCGAGGACAGGGCGAGAGACCCAGTACTTC. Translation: CASSLSRTGRETQYF.

The CDR3 loop reads CASSGSGAAYNEQFF. CDR3 DNA: TGTGCCAGCAGCGGTAGCGGGGCCGCCTACAATGAGCAGTTCTTC. The rearrangement links TRBV9 to TRBJ2-1, with TRBD2 identical over 8 bases. The CDR3 covers 15 residues. The germline gives CDR1 SGDLS, CDR2 YYNGEE. J lost 2 bases, V lost 3 bases, and 4 bases had no gene match.

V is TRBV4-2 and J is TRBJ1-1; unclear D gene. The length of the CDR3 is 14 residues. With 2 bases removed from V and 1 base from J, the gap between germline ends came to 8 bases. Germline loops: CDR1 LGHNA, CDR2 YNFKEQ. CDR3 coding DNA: TGTGCCAGCAGCCAATTCGACAAGAACACTGAAGCTTTCTTT. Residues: CASSQFDKNTEAFF.

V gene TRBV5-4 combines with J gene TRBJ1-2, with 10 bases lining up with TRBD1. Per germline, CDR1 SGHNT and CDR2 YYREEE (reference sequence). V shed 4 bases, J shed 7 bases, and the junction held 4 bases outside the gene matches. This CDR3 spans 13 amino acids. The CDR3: CASSVGTGVGYTF. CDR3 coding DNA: TGTGCCAGCAGCGTGGGGACAGGGGTTGGCTACACCTTC.

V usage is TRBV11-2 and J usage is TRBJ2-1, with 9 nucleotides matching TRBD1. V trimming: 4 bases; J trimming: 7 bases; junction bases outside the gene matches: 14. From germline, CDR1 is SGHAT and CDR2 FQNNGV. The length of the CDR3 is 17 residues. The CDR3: CASSSLLQGATGNEQFF. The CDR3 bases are TGTGCCAGCAGCTCCCTACTACAGGGGGCTACTGGGAATGAGCAGTTCTTC.

CDR3 nucleotides: TGTGCCAGCAGCCGCAACAGGGAGAGGGGAGAGACCCAGTACTTC. This codes for CASSRNRERGETQYF. The V gene is TRBV7-3, the J gene TRBJ2-5; TRBD1 is a possible D gene (6 bases). V was pared by 5 bases and J by 4 bases, with 17 bases between. CDR1 and CDR2 (germline): SGHTA, FQGTGA. This CDR3 region has 15 residues. The full variable domain, rest sourced from reference TRBV7-3 and TRBJ2-5, is GAGVSQTPSNKVTEKGKYVELRCDPISGHTALYWYRQSLGQGPEFLIYFQGTGAADDSGLPNDRFFAVRPEGSVSTLKIQRTERGDSAVYLCASSRNRERGETQYFGPGTRLLVL.